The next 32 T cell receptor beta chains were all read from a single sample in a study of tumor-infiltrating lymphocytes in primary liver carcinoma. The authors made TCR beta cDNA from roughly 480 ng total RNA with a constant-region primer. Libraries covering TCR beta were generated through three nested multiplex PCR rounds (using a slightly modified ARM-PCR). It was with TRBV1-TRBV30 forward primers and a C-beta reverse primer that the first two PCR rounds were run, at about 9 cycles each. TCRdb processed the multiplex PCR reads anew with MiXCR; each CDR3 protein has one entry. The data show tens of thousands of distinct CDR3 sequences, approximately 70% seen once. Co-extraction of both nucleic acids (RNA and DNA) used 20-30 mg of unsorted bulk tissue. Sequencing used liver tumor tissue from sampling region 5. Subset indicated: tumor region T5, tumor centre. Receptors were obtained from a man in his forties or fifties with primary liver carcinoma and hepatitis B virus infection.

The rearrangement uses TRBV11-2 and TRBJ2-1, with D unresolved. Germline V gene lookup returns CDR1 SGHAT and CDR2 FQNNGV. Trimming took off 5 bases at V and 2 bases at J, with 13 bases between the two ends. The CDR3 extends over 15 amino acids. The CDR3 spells CASSLLSDPYNEQFF. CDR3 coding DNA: TGTGCCAGCAGCCTCCTATCGGACCCCTACAATGAGCAGTTCTTC.

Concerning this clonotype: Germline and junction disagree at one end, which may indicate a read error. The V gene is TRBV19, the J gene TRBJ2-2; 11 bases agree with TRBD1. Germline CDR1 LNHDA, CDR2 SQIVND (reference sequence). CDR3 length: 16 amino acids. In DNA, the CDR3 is TGTGCCAGTAGCCCCGGGACAGGGGGTCTCACCGGGGTGCTGTTTTTT. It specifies CASSPGTGGLTGVLFF.

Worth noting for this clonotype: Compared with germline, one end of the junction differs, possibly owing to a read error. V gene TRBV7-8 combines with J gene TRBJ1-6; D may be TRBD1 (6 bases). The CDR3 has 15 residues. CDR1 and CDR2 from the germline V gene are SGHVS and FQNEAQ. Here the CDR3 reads CASSIQGMENSPLRF. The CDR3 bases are TGTGCCAGCAGCATCCAGGGGATGGAGAATTCACCCCTCCGCTTT.

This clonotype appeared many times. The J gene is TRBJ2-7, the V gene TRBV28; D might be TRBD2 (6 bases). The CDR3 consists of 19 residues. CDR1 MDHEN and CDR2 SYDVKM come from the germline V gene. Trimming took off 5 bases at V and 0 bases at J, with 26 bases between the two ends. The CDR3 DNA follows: TGTGCCAGCAGTAGCCCGGGGCGGGGACTTTTTAGGGCCTCCTACGAGCAGTACTTC. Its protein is CASSSPGRGLFRASYEQYF.

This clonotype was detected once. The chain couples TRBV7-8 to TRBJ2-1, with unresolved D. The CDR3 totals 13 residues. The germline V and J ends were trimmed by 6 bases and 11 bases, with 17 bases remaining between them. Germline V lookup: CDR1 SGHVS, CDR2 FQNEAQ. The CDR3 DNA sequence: TGTGCCAGCAGTCACCTAGGAGAGGCTAAGCAGTTCTTC. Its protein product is CASSHLGEAKQFF.

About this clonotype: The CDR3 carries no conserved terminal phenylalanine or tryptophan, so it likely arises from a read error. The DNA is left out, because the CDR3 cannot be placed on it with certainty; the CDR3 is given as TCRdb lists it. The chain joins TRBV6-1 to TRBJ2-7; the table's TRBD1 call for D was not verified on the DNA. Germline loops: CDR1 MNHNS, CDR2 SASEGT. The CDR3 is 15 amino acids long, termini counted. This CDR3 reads CASSEPTVGGYEQNS.

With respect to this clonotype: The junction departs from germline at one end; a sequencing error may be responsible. The CDR3 region has the DNA TGTGCCAGCAGCTTAGAAAGGTGCACTGAGACCCGGTACTTC. Translation: CASSLERCTETRYF. The chain links TRBV11-2 to TRBJ2-5; D is uncertain. The CDR3 is 14 residues long. Per the germline V gene, CDR1 is SGHAT and CDR2 is FQNNGV.

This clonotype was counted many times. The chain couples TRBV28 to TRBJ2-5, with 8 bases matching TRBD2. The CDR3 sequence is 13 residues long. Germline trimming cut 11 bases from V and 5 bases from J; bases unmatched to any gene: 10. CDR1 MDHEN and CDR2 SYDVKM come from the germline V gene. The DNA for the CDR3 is TGTGCCCACGGGAGCGGGAGTTGGGAGACCCAGTACTTC. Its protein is CAHGSGSWETQYF.

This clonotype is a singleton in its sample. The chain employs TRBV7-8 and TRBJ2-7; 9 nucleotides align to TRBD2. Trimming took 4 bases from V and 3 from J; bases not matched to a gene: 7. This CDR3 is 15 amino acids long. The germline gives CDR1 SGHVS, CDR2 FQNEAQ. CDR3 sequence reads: CASSSWASGVYEQYF. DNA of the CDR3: TGTGCCAGCAGCTCCTGGGCTAGCGGGGTCTACGAGCAGTACTTC.

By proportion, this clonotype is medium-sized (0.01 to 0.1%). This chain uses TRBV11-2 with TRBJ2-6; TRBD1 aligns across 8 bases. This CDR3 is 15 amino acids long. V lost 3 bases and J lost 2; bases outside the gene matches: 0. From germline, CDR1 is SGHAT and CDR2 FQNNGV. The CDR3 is CASSLDRAGANVLTF. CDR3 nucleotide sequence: TGTGCCAGCAGCTTGGACAGGGCTGGGGCCAACGTCCTGACTTTC.

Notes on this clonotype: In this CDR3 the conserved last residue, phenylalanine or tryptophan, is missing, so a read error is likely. The CDR3 nucleotides read TGTGCCAGCAGTTTATCAGTTGGACTAGCGGGAGGGGGGTACGAGCAGTACTCC. It codes for CASSLSVGLAGGGYEQYS. The chain joins TRBV11-2 to TRBJ2-7; TRBD2 matches at 15 bases. The CDR3 contains 18 residues. CDR1 is SGHAT and CDR2 is FQNNGV in the germline V gene. The V and J ends lost 6 bases and 4 bases, in that order; junction bases with no gene match: 13.

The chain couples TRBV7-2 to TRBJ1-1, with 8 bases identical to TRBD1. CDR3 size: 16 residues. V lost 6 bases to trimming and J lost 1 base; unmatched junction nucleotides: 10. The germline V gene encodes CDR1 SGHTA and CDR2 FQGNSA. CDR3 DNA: TGTGCCAGCAGTCCCCTGGGCGGACAGGGGAACACTGAAGCTTTCTTT. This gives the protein CASSPLGGQGNTEAFF.

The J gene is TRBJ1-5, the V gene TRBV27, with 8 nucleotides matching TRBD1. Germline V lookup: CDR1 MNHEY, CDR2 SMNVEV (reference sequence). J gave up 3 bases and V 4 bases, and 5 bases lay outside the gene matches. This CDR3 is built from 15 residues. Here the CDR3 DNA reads TGTGCCAGCAGTTCTGTGGACAGGGACAATCAGCCCCAGCATTTT. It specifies CASSSVDRDNQPQHF.

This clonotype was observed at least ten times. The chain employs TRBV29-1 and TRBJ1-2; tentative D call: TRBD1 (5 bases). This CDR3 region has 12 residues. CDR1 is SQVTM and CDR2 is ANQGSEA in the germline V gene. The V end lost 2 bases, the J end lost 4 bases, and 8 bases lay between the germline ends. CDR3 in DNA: TGCAGCGTTGAAAGACAGAGCTATGGCTACACCTTC. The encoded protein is CSVERQSYGYTF.

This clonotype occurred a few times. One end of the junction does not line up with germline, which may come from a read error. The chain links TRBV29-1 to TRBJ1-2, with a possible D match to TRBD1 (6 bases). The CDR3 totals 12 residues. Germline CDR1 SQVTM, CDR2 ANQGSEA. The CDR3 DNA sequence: TGCAGCGTCGCGGACAGCTTCTATGACTACATCTTC. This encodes CSVADSFYDYIF. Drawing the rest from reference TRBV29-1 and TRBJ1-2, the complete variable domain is SAVISQKPSRDICQRGTSLTIQCQVDSQVTMMFWYRQQPGQSLTLIATANQGSEATYESGFVIDKFPISRPNLTFSTLTVSNMSPEDSSIYLCSVADSFYDYIFGSGTRLTVV.

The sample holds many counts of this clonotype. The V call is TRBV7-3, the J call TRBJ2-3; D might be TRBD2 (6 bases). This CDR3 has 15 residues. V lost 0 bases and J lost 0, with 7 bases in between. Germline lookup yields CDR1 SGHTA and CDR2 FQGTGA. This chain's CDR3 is CASSLTGTSTDTQYF. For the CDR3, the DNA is TGTGCCAGCAGCTTAACCGGGACTAGCACAGATACGCAGTATTTT. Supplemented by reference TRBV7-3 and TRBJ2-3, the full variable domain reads GAGVSQTPSNKVTEKGKYVELRCDPISGHTALYWYRQSLGQGPEFLIYFQGTGAADDSGLPNDRFFAVRPEGSVSTLKIQRTERGDSAVYLCASSLTGTSTDTQYFGPGTRLTVL.

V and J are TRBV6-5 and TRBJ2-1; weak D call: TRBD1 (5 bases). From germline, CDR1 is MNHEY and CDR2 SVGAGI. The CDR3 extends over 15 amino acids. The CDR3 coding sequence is TGTACCGGCAGGGAATACAGGAGCTTCTACAATGAGCAGTTCTTC. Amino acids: CTGREYRSFYNEQFF.

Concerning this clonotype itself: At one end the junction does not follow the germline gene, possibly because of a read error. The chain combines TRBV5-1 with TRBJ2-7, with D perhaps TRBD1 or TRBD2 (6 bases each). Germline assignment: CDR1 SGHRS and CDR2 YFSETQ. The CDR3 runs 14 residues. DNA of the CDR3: TGCGCCAGCAGCTTCGGGGGCAGGGGCTACGGGCAGTACTTC. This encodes CASSFGGRGYGQYF. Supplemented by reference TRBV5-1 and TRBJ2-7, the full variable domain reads KAGVTQTPRYLIKTRGQQVTLSCSPISGHRSVSWYQQTPGQGLQFLFEYFSETQRNKGNFPGRFSGRQFSNSRSEMNVSTLELGDSALYLCASSFGGRGYGQYFGPGTRLTVT.

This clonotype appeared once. The CDR3 sequence is CASNLSKLASQYF. DNA of the CDR3: TGTGCCAGTAACTTAAGTAAGCTAGCGTCGCAGTACTTC. This chain links TRBV11-2 with TRBJ2-7; D may be TRBD2 (6 bases). V shed 9 bases and J shed 9 bases, with 21 bases lying between them. Germline V lookup: CDR1 SGHAT, CDR2 FQNNGV. The CDR3 totals 13 residues.

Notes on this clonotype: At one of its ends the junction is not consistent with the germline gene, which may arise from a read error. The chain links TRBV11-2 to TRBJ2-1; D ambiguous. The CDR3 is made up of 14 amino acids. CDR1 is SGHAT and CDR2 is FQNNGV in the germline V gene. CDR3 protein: CTSSSMGPGNEQFF. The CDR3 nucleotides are TGTACCAGCAGTTCAATGGGCCCTGGGAATGAGCAGTTCTTC.

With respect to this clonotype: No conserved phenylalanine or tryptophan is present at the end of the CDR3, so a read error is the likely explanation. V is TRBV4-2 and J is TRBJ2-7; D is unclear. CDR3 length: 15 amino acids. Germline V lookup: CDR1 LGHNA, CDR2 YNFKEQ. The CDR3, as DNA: TGTGCCAGCAGCCAAGACGGACCGAGCTCCTGCGAGCAGTACTTA. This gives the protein CASSQDGPSSCEQYL.

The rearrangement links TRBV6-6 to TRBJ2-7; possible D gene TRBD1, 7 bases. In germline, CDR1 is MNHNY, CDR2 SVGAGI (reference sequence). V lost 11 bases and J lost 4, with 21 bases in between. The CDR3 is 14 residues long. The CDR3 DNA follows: TGTGCCTTCGGGGGACAGCAGCATTTTTACGAGCAGTACTTC. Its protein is CAFGGQQHFYEQYF.

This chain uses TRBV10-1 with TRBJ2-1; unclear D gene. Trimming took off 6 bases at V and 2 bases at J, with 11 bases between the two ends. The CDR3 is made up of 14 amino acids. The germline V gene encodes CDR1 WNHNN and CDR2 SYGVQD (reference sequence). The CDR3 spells CASRYRSPYNEQFF. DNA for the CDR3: TGCGCCAGCAGGTACAGAAGCCCCTACAATGAGCAGTTCTTC.

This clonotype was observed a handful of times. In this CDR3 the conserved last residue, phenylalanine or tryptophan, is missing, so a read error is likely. The CDR3, as DNA: TGTGCCAGCAACTTTAGCGGGCCACTCGACAATGAGCAGTTCTCC. Residues: CASNFSGPLDNEQFS. This sequence joins TRBV11-2 and TRBJ2-1; TRBD2 matches at 7 bases. This CDR3 is 15 amino acids long. V was pared by 7 bases and J by 5 bases, with 11 bases of the junction left unmatched. The germline CDR1 and CDR2 sequences are SGHAT and FQNNGV.

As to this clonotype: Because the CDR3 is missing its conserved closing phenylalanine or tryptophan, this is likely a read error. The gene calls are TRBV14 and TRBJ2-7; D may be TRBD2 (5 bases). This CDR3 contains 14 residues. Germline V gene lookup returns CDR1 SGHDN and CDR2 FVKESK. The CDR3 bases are TGTGCCAGCAGCCGGACTCCCGCAAACTACGAACAGTACTCC. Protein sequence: CASSRTPANYEQYS.

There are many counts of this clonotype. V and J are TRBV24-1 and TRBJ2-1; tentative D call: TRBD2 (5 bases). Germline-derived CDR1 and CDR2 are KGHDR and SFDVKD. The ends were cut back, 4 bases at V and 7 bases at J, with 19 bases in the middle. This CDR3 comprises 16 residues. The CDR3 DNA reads TGTGCCACCAGTGAGCCCCGAACCGGAGGCGTTAATGAGCAGTTCTTC. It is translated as CATSEPRTGGVNEQFF.

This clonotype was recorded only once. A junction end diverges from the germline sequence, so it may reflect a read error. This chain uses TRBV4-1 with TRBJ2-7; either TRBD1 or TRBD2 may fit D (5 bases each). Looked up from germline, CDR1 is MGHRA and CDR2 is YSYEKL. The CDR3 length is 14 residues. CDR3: CASRSGPNSYEQYF. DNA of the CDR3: TGCGCCAGCAGATCGGGGCCGAACTCCTACGAACAGTACTTC.

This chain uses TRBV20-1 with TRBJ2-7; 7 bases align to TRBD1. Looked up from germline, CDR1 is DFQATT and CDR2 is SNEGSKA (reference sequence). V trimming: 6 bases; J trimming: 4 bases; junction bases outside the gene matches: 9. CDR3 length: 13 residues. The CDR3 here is CSATVTGLYEQYF. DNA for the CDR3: TGCAGTGCCACGGTGACAGGGCTTTACGAGCAGTACTTC.

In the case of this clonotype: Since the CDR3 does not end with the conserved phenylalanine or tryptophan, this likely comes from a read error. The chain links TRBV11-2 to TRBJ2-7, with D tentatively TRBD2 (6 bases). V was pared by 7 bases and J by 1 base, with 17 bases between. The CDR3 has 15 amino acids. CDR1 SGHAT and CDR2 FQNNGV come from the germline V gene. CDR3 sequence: CASNLGGTLSYEQYY. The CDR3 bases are TGTGCCAGCAACCTCGGCGGGACTCTATCCTACGAGCAGTACTAC.

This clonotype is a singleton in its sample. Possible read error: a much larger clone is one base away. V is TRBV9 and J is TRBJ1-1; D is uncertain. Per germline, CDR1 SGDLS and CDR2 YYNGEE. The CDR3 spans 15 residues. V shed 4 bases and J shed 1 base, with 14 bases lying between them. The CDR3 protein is CASSPPDEANTEAFF. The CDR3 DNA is TGTGCCAGCAGCCCCCCCGACGAAGCGAACACTGAAGCTTTCTTT.

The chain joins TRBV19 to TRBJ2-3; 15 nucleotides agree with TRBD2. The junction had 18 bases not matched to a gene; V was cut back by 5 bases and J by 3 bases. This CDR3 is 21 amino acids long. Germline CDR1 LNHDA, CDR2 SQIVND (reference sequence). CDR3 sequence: CASSSRPPGLAGGLDTDTQYF. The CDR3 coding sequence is TGTGCCAGTAGTTCACGACCCCCGGGACTAGCGGGAGGACTCGATACAGATACGCAGTATTTT.

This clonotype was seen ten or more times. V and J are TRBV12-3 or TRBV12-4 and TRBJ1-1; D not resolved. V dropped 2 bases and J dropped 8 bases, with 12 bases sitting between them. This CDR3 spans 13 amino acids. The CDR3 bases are TGTGCCAGCAGTTTATTAAGCCTAGGGGAAGCTTTCTTT. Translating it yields CASSLLSLGEAFF.